A single sample is the source of the 2 T cell receptor beta chains below, sequenced in a study of T cell responses to AZD1222 COVID-19 vaccine. Some clones are missing from TCRdb's copy, which holds only in-frame ones; the method was immunoSEQ multiplex PCR. Of 40,000 to 60,000 clones detected, about 86% appear once; the ten largest clones hold 6% to 8%. The starting material was peripheral blood, obtained 28 days after the second AZD1222 dose. Receptors were obtained from an adult who received the AZD1222 COVID-19 vaccine.

This clone was picked up one time. The chain links TRBV3-1 (or the pseudogene TRBV3-2) to TRBJ2-2; D remains unclear. The V gene's germline CDR1 is LGHDT and CDR2 YNNKEL (reference sequence). The CDR3 is made up of 12 amino acids. V was pared by 0 bases and J by 7 bases, with 3 bases between. The CDR3 DNA follows: TGTGCCAGCAGCCAAGAATTCGGGGAGCTGTTTTTT. Translating gives CASSQEFGELFF.

V gene TRBV19 combines with J gene TRBJ2-6; D may be TRBD1 (5 bases). Germline V gene lookup returns CDR1 LNHDA and CDR2 SQIVND (reference sequence). Trimming shortened V by 4 bases and J by 2 bases, and 18 bases separated the two germline ends. The CDR3 runs to 18 residues. The CDR3 DNA sequence: TGTGCCAGTAGTAAGAGCCTGTTCGTGGGGCCTGGGGCCAACGTCCTGACTTTC. Its protein product is CASSKSLFVGPGANVLTF.